Reported below is one TCR beta chain. Its antigen remains unknown. These data come from a study of blood T cells in healthy people across ages. Overall study context: Template switching recovered approximately one barcoded beta molecule for every two T cells. Study results and limitations: Greater diversity and more naive CD4+ cells were seen in long-lived donors than in aged donors. Donor CMV status, an unknown factor, possibly confounded changes in expanded clonotypes.

V lost 4 bases and J lost 1, with 11 bases in between. Germline CDR1 and CDR2: MNHEY and SVGAGI. This CDR3 comprises 16 residues. The second PCR ran roughly 7 to 11 cycles with a sample-barcoded 5' primer and J-beta primers. Each TCR beta cDNA got a 12-nucleotide random molecular identifier. TCRdb fed the 5' RACE reads into MiXCR, producing one record per CDR3 protein. The profile shows roughly 2 million distinct CDR3 sequences, around 50% of them singletons. Sequences were obtained from blood. This receptor was obtained from a woman aged 40 to 50 in good health. The chain is built from TRBV6-5 and TRBJ2-6; a possible D gene is TRBD1 (5 bases). DNA of the CDR3: TGTGCCAGCAGTTGGTCAGGGTCTTCTGGGGCCAACGTCCTGACTTTC. The encoded protein is CASSWSGSSGANVLTF.